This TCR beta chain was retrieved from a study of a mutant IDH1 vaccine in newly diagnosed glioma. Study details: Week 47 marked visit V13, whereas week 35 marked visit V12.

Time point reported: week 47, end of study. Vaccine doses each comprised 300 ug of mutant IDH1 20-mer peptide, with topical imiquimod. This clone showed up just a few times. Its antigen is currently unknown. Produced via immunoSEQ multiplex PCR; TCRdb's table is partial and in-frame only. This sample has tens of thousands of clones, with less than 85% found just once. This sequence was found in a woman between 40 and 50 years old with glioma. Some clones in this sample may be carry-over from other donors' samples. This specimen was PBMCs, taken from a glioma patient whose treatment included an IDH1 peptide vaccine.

The CDR3 DNA sequence: TGCGCCAGCAGTGCAGGACAGGGAGTGTCCCAGTACTTC. Translating gives CASSAGQGVSQYF. This chain uses TRBV10-2 with TRBJ2-5, with 8 bases lining up with TRBD1. The CDR3 is 13 amino acids. V shed 4 bases, J shed 9 bases, and the junction held 7 bases outside the gene matches. The V gene's germline CDR1 is WSHSY and CDR2 SAAADI.